Included here is one T cell receptor (beta chain) sequence, with context. Its recognized antigen is unknown. Base qualities are not recorded, but no much larger clone differs from it by a single base. Reading from cysteine to phenylalanine, the CDR3 counts 14 amino acids. The CDR3 DNA has 42 bases and is translated from base 1. The germline V gene (reference sequence) sets CDR1 to DFQATT and CDR2 to SNEGSKA. Deletion took 3 bases off V and 5 bases off J, with a span of 17 bases between the germline ends. The CDR3 regions of human TCRbeta chains were analyzed by immunosequencing. In the source study's methods: Repertoire TCRs were checked for matches against a reference library of SARS-CoV-2-specific TCRs that had been generated using the MIRA antigen-specificity platform. Breadth meant the fraction of unique TCRs that were SARS-CoV-2-associated, whereas depth meant the fraction of total T cells that were SARS-CoV-2-associated. Using the MIRA data, every spike-specific TCR was mapped to the spike region that the TCR reacted to and assigned to either a CD4 or a CD8 class. Log10-transformed breadth and depth values were compared by one-way ANOVA with Sidak's multiple comparisons tests. What TCRdb holds here is the immuneACCESS table cut down to in-frame rearrangements. Part of the clones is not present; checked against another copy, under half of the missing clones reflect an unresolved V gene, and the others are unexplained. The DNA was the basis for D and trimming; V, J and clone size are from that table. The table for this sample lists about 140,000 clones; 85% to 95% of them were counted only once. The top ten hold 0.85% to 0.95% of the sample.

This specimen's time point label, interpreted: baseline before first vaccination. The sample's treatment or condition label is to be understood as: meningococcal conjugate vaccine given as trial control. The vaccinee samples were drawn from two UK trials, COV001 and COV002, one of which was a single-blind randomized controlled phase 2/3 trial testing AZD1222 (ChAdOx1 nCoV-19) in healthy adults. Trial participant PBMC samples were collected at day 0 and day 28 after the second dose for TCRbeta chain sequencing. This sample stems from a study of T cell responses to AZD1222 COVID-19 vaccine (dated by TCRdb to the early 2020s). Notes on the research overall: A total of approximately 240 trial participants underwent TCR sequencing, of whom about 210 had received two doses of AZD1222 and about 26 had received two doses of the MenACWY control vaccine. Trial participants were enrolled by age into 18-55, 56-69 and 70-plus year subgroups, with approximately 160, 26 and 62 TCR-sequenced participants respectively.

Points the paper makes about the study in general: The whole spike protein was spanned by vaccine-associated CD4 TCRs, and dominant responses were seen in regions 160-218 and 743-854. The 56-69-year group was small, and its depth increase did not reach significance, likely because of low power. Conclusions about previously exposed vaccinees are limited because only 5 or 6 AZD1222 recipients were SARS-CoV-2 seropositive at baseline. After two AZD1222 doses, both the breadth and the depth of spike-specific TCRs were significantly higher than at day 0 and than in MenACWY recipients. Because no samples from the day 14 peak response were available, repertoires could be characterized only after the peak T cell response. Participants were mostly white British and included more females than males, and it was suggested by the authors that clonal diversity may have been underestimated. Nearly half of unique spike-specific TCRs reportedly recognized epitopes outside regions mutated in the B.1.351 and B.1.1.7 variants.

The source material was peripheral blood, sampled on day 0 of MenACWY control vaccination. The sequence joins TRBV20-1 to TRBJ2-7; perhaps TRBD2 is the D gene, with 5 bases matching. This TCR came from an adult in good health. CDR3 protein: CSASRGDRGHEQYF. The nucleotide sequence reads as follows: TGCAGTGCTAGTCGTGGCGACCGCGGGCACGAGCAGTACTTC.